The sequence of this T cell receptor (beta chain) was determined in a study of T cell responses to AZD1222 COVID-19 vaccine. Study results and caveats: It was only six AZD1222 recipients who were seropositive at baseline. In a largely white British group with more females than males, clonal diversity was possibly underestimated.

Generated by immunoSEQ multiplex PCR, the TCRdb table keeps only in-frame clones and is missing some. The sample comprises 150,000 to 200,000 clones, 90% to 95% of which are singletons, and 1% to 1.5% rests with the top ten. Concerning this clone itself: The antigen is unknown.

Second doses at about 4 or about 12 weeks were pooled. The input for sequencing was peripheral blood, taken 28 days after the second AZD1222 dose. The source is an adult who received the AZD1222 COVID-19 vaccine.

For the CDR3, the DNA is TGTGCCAGCACCACGTTATTCGGGGGCGTCCTAGCGACCGGACCCTACGAGCAGTACTTC. The encoded protein is CASTTLFGGVLATGPYEQYF. The rearrangement joins TRBV28 to TRBJ2-7, with D perhaps matching TRBD1 or TRBD2 (6 bases each). V was cut by 7 bases and J by 2 bases, with 33 bases left in between. This CDR3 has 20 residues. Germline assignment: CDR1 MDHEN and CDR2 SYDVKM.